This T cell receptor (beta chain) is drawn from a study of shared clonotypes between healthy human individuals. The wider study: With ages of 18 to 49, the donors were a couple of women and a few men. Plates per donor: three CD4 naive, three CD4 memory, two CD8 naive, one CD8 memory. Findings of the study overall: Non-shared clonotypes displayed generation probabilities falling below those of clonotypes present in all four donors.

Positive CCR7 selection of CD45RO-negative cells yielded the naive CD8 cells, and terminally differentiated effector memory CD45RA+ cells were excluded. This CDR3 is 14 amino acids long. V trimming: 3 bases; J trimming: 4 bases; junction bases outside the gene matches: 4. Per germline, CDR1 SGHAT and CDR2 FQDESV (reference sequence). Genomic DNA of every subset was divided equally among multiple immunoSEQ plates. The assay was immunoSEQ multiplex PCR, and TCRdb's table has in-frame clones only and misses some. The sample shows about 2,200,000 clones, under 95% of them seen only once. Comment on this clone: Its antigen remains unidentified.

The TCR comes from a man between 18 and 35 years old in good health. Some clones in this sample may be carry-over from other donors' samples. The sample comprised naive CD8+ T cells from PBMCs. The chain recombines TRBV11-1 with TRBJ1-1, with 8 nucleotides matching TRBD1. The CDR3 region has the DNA TGTGCCAGCAGCTTGGTGGACAGGGCCACTGAAGCTTTCTTT. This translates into CASSLVDRATEAFF.